This T cell receptor (beta chain) came from a study of blood T cell repertoires in COVID-19. The wider study: Spain, Italy and the United States supplied samples that represented acute and convalescent COVID-19. Nucleic acid was either cDNA or gDNA, and it came from T cells, B-cell-depleted T cells, or PBMCs.

The CDR3 spans 16 residues. V was pared by 0 bases and J by 0 bases, with 9 bases between. Looked up from germline, CDR1 is LGHNA and CDR2 is YSLEER. Per the authors' pipeline: Nucleated cell counts were estimated from reference gene primer amplification. Profiling relied on immunoSEQ multiplex PCR, and the TCRdb table lists in-frame clones only, not all of them. V, J and clone size are taken as reported in that table, and D and trimming were inferred from the DNA itself. The table shows 110,000 to 150,000 clones, with more than 80% occurring only once. Sequencing was carried out using peripheral blood. V and J are TRBV4-3 and TRBJ2-1; D gene unclear. This clonotype originated in a woman in her sixties or seventies with active COVID-19. CDR3 sequence reads: CASSQEAPSSYNEQFF. The CDR3 DNA reads as TGCGCCAGCAGCCAAGAAGCGCCAAGCTCCTACAATGAGCAGTTCTTC.